The 10 T cell receptor beta chains reported below all come from one sample, sequenced in a study of T cell repertoires in cytomegalovirus infection. TCRdb recomputed calls from the reads with MiXCR, one row per CDR3 protein. The profile shows fewer than 900,000 distinct CDR3 sequences, under 35% of them singletons. These receptors lack a known antigen. The material sequenced was cultured CD8+ T cells from PBMCs, taken from culture after CMV antigen stimulation. Every receptor here comes from a human donor in good health (CMV status not recorded). Some clones in this sample may be carry-over from other donors' samples.

This clonotype has ten or more counts. The chain is built from TRBV7-2 and TRBJ1-5; perhaps TRBD1 as D (5 bases). V was trimmed by 2 bases and J by 7 bases, leaving 12 bases between them. CDR3 length equals 14 residues. Germline V gives CDR1 SGHTA, CDR2 FQGNSA. The CDR3 DNA sequence: TGTGCCAGCAGCTTATGGCAGGGCCAGCAGCCCCAGCATTTT. Translation: CASSLWQGQQPQHF.

The chain carries TRBV20-1 and TRBJ2-5; 8 bases match TRBD1. With V trimmed by 0 bases and J by 6 bases, 6 bases remained unmatched. The CDR3 contains 14 residues. Germline CDR1 is DFQATT and CDR2 is SNEGSKA (reference sequence). CDR3 amino acids: CSARDLDRGQTQYF. The CDR3 DNA reads TGCAGTGCTAGAGATTTAGACAGGGGCCAGACCCAGTACTTC.

The J gene is TRBJ2-4, the V gene TRBV28, with 10 nucleotides matching TRBD1. The CDR3 has 17 amino acids. Looked up from germline, CDR1 is MDHEN and CDR2 is SYDVKM. V shed 2 bases and J 2 bases; nucleotides not matched to a gene: 6. The CDR3 DNA is TGTGCCAGCAGTTTACCGGGGACAGGGGAGACCAAAAACATTCAGTACTTC. This codes for CASSLPGTGETKNIQYF.

The J gene is TRBJ1-1, the V gene TRBV27, with 10 bases identical to TRBD1. V lost 5 bases and J lost 3; bases outside the gene matches: 6. The germline gives CDR1 MNHEY, CDR2 SMNVEV (reference sequence). CDR3 size: 15 residues. The CDR3 coding sequence is TGTGCCAGCAGTGTGACAGGGGGCATTGACACTGAAGCTTTCTTT. Protein sequence: CASSVTGGIDTEAFF.

The chain joins TRBV4-2 to TRBJ2-1; 13 bases fit TRBD2. V gave up 2 bases and J gave up 6 bases; unmatched junction bases: 4. The CDR3 length is 16 residues. CDR1 and CDR2 from the germline V gene are LGHNA and YNFKEQ. The CDR3 is CASSQQTSGGTNEQFF. CDR3 nucleotides: TGTGCCAGCAGCCAACAGACTAGCGGGGGGACCAATGAGCAGTTCTTC.

This chain connects TRBV7-4 to TRBJ1-3; no clear D. V gave up 1 base and J gave up 1 base, with 11 bases separating them. The CDR3 extends over 16 amino acids. Germline CDR1 SGHVT, CDR2 SQSDAQ. For the CDR3, the DNA is TGTGCCAGCAGCTTAGTTTCGGGAGAGTCTGGAAACACCATATATTTT. Protein product: CASSLVSGESGNTIYF.

The chain has TRBV20-1 and TRBJ2-5; D gene ambiguous. This CDR3 contains 13 residues. V lost 2 bases and J lost 0, with 7 bases in between. Germline CDR1 is DFQATT and CDR2 is SNEGSKA (reference sequence). The CDR3 coding sequence is TGCAGTGCTAGAAGCAGGTACCAAGAGACCCAGTACTTC. The encoded protein is CSARSRYQETQYF.

The rearrangement joins TRBV6-6 to TRBJ1-1; maybe TRBD1 (5 bases). V was shortened by 7 bases and J by 3 bases, with 18 bases between the two germline ends. Germline loops: CDR1 MNHNY, CDR2 SVGAGI (reference sequence). The length of the CDR3 is 15 residues. The CDR3 protein is CASTLLAGDDTEAFF. CDR3 in DNA: TGTGCCAGCACCCTCCTTGCCGGGGACGACACTGAAGCTTTCTTT.

The table lists this clonotype with a count of one. With a much larger clone just one base away, this may be a read error. The chain couples TRBV12-3 or TRBV12-4 to TRBJ1-2; D not resolved. V lost 3 bases to trimming and J lost 2 bases, with 10 bases between them. The CDR3 has 14 amino acids. The CDR3 sequence: CASSFERENYGYTF. In nucleotides, the CDR3 is TGTGCCAGCAGTTTCGAACGAGAGAACTATGGCTACACCTTC.

This clonotype was seen more than once but under ten times. A read error may account for a junction end that differs from germline. The CDR3 sequence: CASSYGGGPIPTTGELFF. CDR3 nucleotide sequence: TGTGCTAGCAGCTACGGCGGGGGCCCCATACCGACCACCGGGGAGCTGTTTTTT. The rearrangement uses TRBV7-6 and TRBJ2-2; TRBD2 is a possible D gene (7 bases). The CDR3 has 18 residues. The germline V gene has CDR1 SGHVS and CDR2 FNYEAQ.